Included here is one T cell receptor beta chain sequence, with context. What it binds is not known. A much larger clone is a single base away; this may be a read error. The sample comes from a study of T cell responses to AZD1222 COVID-19 vaccine. The table came from immunoSEQ multiplex PCR; TCRdb's copy has only in-frame clones and leaves some out. The table records 150,000 or so clones, about nine tenths of them present only once. Trimming pared 0 bases from V and 1 base from J, leaving 3 bases between. The CDR3 has 13 residues. CDR1 is MNHEY and CDR2 is SVGAGI in the germline V gene. Study results and limitations: Donors were largely white British and mainly female; clonal diversity was possibly underestimated.

This receptor was identified in an adult in good health. The sequencing here drew on peripheral blood, taken on day 0 of AZD1222 vaccination. The chain employs TRBV6-5 and TRBJ1-1; D gene unclear. The CDR3 DNA reads as TGTGCCAGCAGTTACTCGGAGAACACTGAAGCTTTCTTT. Amino acids: CASSYSENTEAFF.